This T cell receptor (beta chain) stems from a study of tumor and adjacent non-tumor tissue in lung cancer (dated by TCRdb to the late 2010s). General notes on the study: Of the cohort, around 12 patients had adenocarcinoma, 2 had squamous cell carcinoma and 1 had small cell lung cancer. Among the roughly 15 patients, ages ranged from roughly 31 to 85 years, some ten were men and 5 were women, and disease was TNM stage I to III. Sequencing generated a total of approximately 130 million productive TCRbeta reads, averaging roughly 3.9 million reads per sample. The study compared bulk TCRbeta repertoires from lung tumor tissue and matched distant non-tumor lung tissue of approximately 15 lung cancer patients. A few dozen paired specimens, one tumor and one normal lung sample per patient, were profiled by TCRbeta CDR3 sequencing. The paper's findings and limits, for the study overall: The sequencing platform is not named in the methods, and unique molecular identifiers are not mentioned. Significantly higher TCR diversity was found in younger patients, and higher tumor TCR diversity was associated with shorter overall and disease-free survival. The top 100 clones accounted for a significantly larger cumulative portion of the repertoire in normal lung than in tumor tissue. With only approximately 16 patients in the cohort, the authors noted that larger samples and more detailed clinical data are needed. Peripheral blood was not sequenced, so blood TCRbeta repertoires were not examined in the lung cancer patients of the study. Tumor tissue showed significantly greater TCR diversity (inverse Simpson) than normal lung tissue (about 400 vs 150, P = 0.0075, Mann-Whitney U test).

The library was built by means of multiplex PCR. Sequencing used an Illumina HiSeq 2500. Following protocols modified from ARM-PCR, the researchers constructed TCRbeta libraries through three rounds of nested PCR with primers (Table S4). Before sequencing, PCR products of 200-500 bp were cut from the gel and purified using the QIAquick gel extraction kit. The authors' pipeline ran thus. Reads were cleaned with Trimmomatic, merged with FLASH into complete CDR3 sequences, and assigned to V(D)J germline segments with MiTCR. VDJtools was used to compute clonal diversity as the inverse Simpson's index. In-frame sequences without a premature stop codon were defined as productive reads. The raw public data were reprocessed by TCRdb itself: fastp quality trimming at Q25, MiXCR clonotype calling, in-frame beta chains only. CDR3 protein duplicates are merged, each entry listing the most common genes and DNA. The V and J calls and clone size come from TCRdb's table, not from the authors' own analysis. The sample yields about 98,000 distinct CDR3 sequences; about 80% were counted once. 30% of the sample comes from the top ten.

From cysteine to phenylalanine, the CDR3 is 16 amino acids long. Solely the CDR3 DNA is kept, with 48 bases framed from the first base. The germline V gene encodes CDR1 MGHRA and CDR2 YSYEKL. Comments on this clonotype: Its recognized antigen is unknown. One end of the junction fails to match germline, which may point to a read error.

Bulk unsorted tissue served as the source for RNA extraction, and RNA quality was assessed using a NanoDrop ND-1000 and an Agilent 2100. Distant non-tumor tissue taken more than 3 cm from the tumor edge was used as the normal lung sample. Donors were newly diagnosed lung cancer patients admitted for thoracic surgery in China between August and November 2014, without prior chemotherapy. Patients who had received previous radiotherapy or chemotherapy, or who had another concurrent cancer, were excluded from the study. Surgical tissue pieces of 1-2 cm3 were preserved in RNAlater solution and stored at -80 °C until use.

The source of this sequence is a man in his sixties with small cell lung cancer. This chain is built from TRBV4-1 and TRBJ2-2, with 13 bases matching TRBD2. The sample consisted of distant non-tumor lung tissue. This receptor has the CDR3 CASSQGLAGATGQLFF. The nucleotides read TGTGCCAGCAGCCAAGGACTAGCGGGAGCCACCGGGCAGCTGTTTTTT.